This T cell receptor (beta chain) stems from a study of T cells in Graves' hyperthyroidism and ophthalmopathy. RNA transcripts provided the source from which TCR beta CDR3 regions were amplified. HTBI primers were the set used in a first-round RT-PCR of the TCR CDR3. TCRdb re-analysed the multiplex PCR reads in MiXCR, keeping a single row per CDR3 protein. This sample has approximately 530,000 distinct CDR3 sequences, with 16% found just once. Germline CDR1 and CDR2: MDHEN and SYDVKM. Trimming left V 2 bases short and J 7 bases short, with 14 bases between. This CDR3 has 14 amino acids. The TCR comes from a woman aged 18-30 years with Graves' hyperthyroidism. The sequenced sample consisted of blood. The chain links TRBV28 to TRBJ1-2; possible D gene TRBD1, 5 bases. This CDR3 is CASSLRAGWVGYTF. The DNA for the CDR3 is TGTGCCAGCAGTTTAAGGGCAGGGTGGGTTGGCTACACCTTC.